This T cell receptor (beta chain) was profiled in a study of OX40 agonist ivuxolimab in advanced cancers. Study as a whole: Among those treated, three patients had partial responses, one with hepatocellular carcinoma and two with cutaneous melanoma.

Sequencing used immunoSEQ multiplex PCR; TCRdb keeps in-frame clones, though not all of them. The repertoire has approximately 79,000 clones, approximately 83% of them found once; the top ten carry less than 4%. Germline V gives CDR1 SGHVS, CDR2 FQNEAQ. The V gene end was trimmed by 1 base and the J gene end by 1 base; junction bases not matched to a gene: 1. The length of the CDR3 is 16 residues. This clone was counted between two and nine times. Antigen unknown. Findings and limits, study-wide: At 0.1 to 3.0 mg/kg, clonal expansion of CD4+ and CD8+ blood T cells had occurred by week 6.

The TCR originated in an adult with an advanced solid tumor such as melanoma, head and neck, liver or kidney cancer. This rearrangement joins TRBV7-8 to TRBJ2-7, with 13 nucleotides matching TRBD2. The sequencing used CD4+ or CD8+ T cells sorted from blood, collected in a trial of the OX40 agonist ivuxolimab. The CDR3 sequence: CASSLGTSGGSYEQYF. In nucleotides, the CDR3 is TGTGCCAGCAGCTTAGGGACTAGCGGGGGTTCCTACGAGCAGTACTTC.